The next 6 T cell receptor beta chains were all read from a single sample in a study of CXCR3-negative and CXCR3-positive naive CD8 T cells. Each TRB cDNA library was prepared by 5' RACE (with UMI labels). With the 5' RACE reads reprocessed, TCRdb shows one record per CDR3 protein and no DNA. The data include approximately 96,000 distinct CDR3 sequences; the top ten clones carry about 1%. What these receptors recognize is not known. Broader study findings: TRB CDR3s of CXCR3-positive naive cells were more hydrophobic than those of CXCR3-negative naive cells.

Sample: naive CXCR3+ CD8+ T cells from blood. Sample subset: CD45RO-CCR7+CD27+CD95- naive CD8+ T cells expressing CXCR3 (TNR3+). The receptors here all came from a human donor in good health. Some clones in this sample may be carry-over from other donors' samples.

V usage is TRBV6-6 and J usage is TRBJ2-7. CDR1 and CDR2 from the germline V gene are MNHNY and SVGAGI (reference sequence). The length of the CDR3 is 12 residues. The CDR3 loop is CASSYSMDEQYF.

This chain joins TRBV7-8 and TRBJ2-6; there is no DNA to check the TCRdb D call of TRBD1. Per germline, CDR1 SGHVS and CDR2 FQNEAQ. This CDR3 contains 19 residues. The CDR3 region is CASSLGPDRAGTGANVLTF.

The chain uses TRBV18 and TRBJ2-1; the TRBD1 assignment by TCRdb is unverifiable without DNA. The CDR3 consists of 19 residues. CDR1 and CDR2 (germline): KGHSH, LQKENI. CDR3 protein: CASSHLTTDRMGTYNEQFF. The whole variable domain, remainder taken from reference TRBV18 and TRBJ2-1, is NAGVMQNPRHLVRRRGQEARLRCSPMKGHSHVYWYRQLPEEGLKFMVYLQKENIIDESGMPKERFSAEFPKEGPSILRIQQVVRGDSAAYFCASSHLTTDRMGTYNEQFFGPGTRLTVL.

V usage is TRBV7-9 and J usage is TRBJ1-4; TCRdb's assignment of TRBD1 cannot be checked, as there is no DNA. The CDR3 totals 15 residues. Germline V gene sequence: CDR1 SEHNR, CDR2 FQNEAQ (reference sequence). The CDR3 sequence is CASSQTSDRDEKLFF.

The chain is built from TRBV27 and TRBJ2-1; TCRdb designates TRBD1, a call that cannot be tested without DNA. The germline V gene encodes CDR1 MNHEY and CDR2 SMNVEV (reference sequence). CDR3 length: 14 amino acids. The CDR3: CASSPSQGFNEQFF.

V gene TRBV4-1 combines with J gene TRBJ2-7; TCRdb names TRBD1, which stays unverified in the absence of DNA. This CDR3 spans 13 amino acids. Germline V CDR1 and CDR2: MGHRA, YSYEKL. CDR3 sequence reads: CASSHADSYEPYF.